One sample yielded the 21 T cell receptor beta chains listed below, sequenced in a study of cytomegalovirus exposure and HLA in healthy donors. Use of 60 Vbeta and 13 Jbeta primers characterized the PCR. Only in-frame clones appear in the TCRdb table, and some are missing; sequencing was by immunoSEQ multiplex PCR. The data show about 130,000 clones, with roughly four fifths seen just once and about 3.9% held by the top ten. The sequenced sample consisted of PBMCs. These receptors originate from a woman in her forties in good health and CMV-seropositive.

This sequence joins TRBV18 and TRBJ2-2; 10 bases map to TRBD1. Germline CDR1 and CDR2: KGHSH and LQKENI. The CDR3 contains 16 residues. Trimming cost V 3 bases and J 5 bases; bases outside gene matches: 6. CDR3: CASSPDRGRQTGELFF. Here the CDR3 DNA reads TGTGCCAGCTCACCCGACAGGGGGCGGCAAACCGGGGAGCTGTTTTTT.

The V and J genes are TRBV5-1 and TRBJ1-5, with a possible D match to TRBD1 (5 bases). Germline assignment: CDR1 SGHRS and CDR2 YFSETQ. CDR3 length: 15 residues. V lost 0 bases to trimming and J lost 9 bases, with 16 bases between them. Here the CDR3 reads CASSLDALDQGPQHF. Written as DNA, the CDR3 is TGCGCCAGCAGCTTGGATGCGCTAGACCAGGGGCCCCAGCATTTT.

The chain links TRBV27 to TRBJ2-2, with 7 bases fitting TRBD2. Trimming took 5 bases from V and 6 from J; bases not matched to a gene: 21. The CDR3 contains 19 residues. Germline assignment: CDR1 MNHEY and CDR2 SMNVEV (reference sequence). CDR3 DNA sequence: TGTGCCAGCAGTCTGAGGGGAGGGATGGCGGGAGCTTTGGCCGGGGAGCTGTTTTTT. Protein sequence: CASSLRGGMAGALAGELFF.

The chain is built from TRBV7-9 and TRBJ2-3; unclear D gene. Germline CDR1 and CDR2: SEHNR and FQNEAQ (reference sequence). This CDR3 is 12 amino acids long. Trimming removed 8 bases at V and 4 bases at J, with 10 bases between. CDR3 DNA sequence: TGTGCCAGCGGTCCGCGCGCAGATACGCAGTATTTT. It is translated as CASGPRADTQYF.

CDR3 residues: CASTGLAGPAEQYF. The DNA of the CDR3 is TGTGCCAGCACCGGACTAGCGGGACCCGCCGAGCAGTACTTC. The chain joins TRBV2 to TRBJ2-7; 12 bases are a match to TRBD2. With 7 bases clipped from V and 6 bases from J, the junction kept 7 bases outside the gene matches. This CDR3 is built from 14 residues. Germline V CDR1 and CDR2: SNHLY, FYNNEI. The variable domain in full, with the rest retrieved from reference TRBV2 and TRBJ2-7, is EPEVTQTPSHQVTQMGQEVILRCVPISNHLYFYWYRQILGQKVEFLVSFYNNEISEKSEIFDDQFSVERPDGSNFTLKIRSTKLEDSAMYFCASTGLAGPAEQYFGPGTRLTVT.

The chain carries TRBV5-1 and TRBJ2-3, with a weak D call TRBD2 (5 bases). There are 14 residues in the CDR3. Trimming left V 0 bases short and J 3 bases short, with 8 bases between. The germline gives CDR1 SGHRS, CDR2 YFSETQ. The CDR3 DNA reads TGCGCCAGCAGCTTGGCTAGCCCGACAGATACGCAGTATTTT. Protein: CASSLASPTDTQYF.

The chain uses TRBV2 and TRBJ2-5; D is possibly TRBD2 (6 bases). The germline V and J ends were trimmed by 6 bases and 5 bases, with 22 bases remaining between them. The CDR3 loop spans 16 amino acids. Per the germline V gene, CDR1 is SNHLY and CDR2 is FYNNEI. CDR3 amino acids: CASSAGTSRTGETQYF. The CDR3 DNA follows: TGTGCCAGCAGCGCCGGAACTAGCCGAACGGGGGAGACCCAGTACTTC.

This clone was seen a handful of times. The chain links TRBV5-4 to TRBJ2-4; TRBD2 is a possible D gene (6 bases). The V gene lost 6 bases and the J gene lost 7 bases, with 20 bases spanning the gap. This CDR3 comprises 15 residues. Germline CDR1 and CDR2: SGHNT and YYREEE (reference sequence). The CDR3 DNA reads TGTGCCAGCACCCCCGGTTTAGGAGGGCCGAACATTCAGTACTTC. Translated: CASTPGLGGPNIQYF.

This rearrangement joins TRBV6-6 to TRBJ2-7; 10 positions match TRBD1. Germline CDR1 MNHNY, CDR2 SVGAGI (reference sequence). Trimming removed 6 bases from V and 5 bases from J; junction bases left unmatched: 10. The CDR3 length is 15 residues. CDR3 in DNA: TGTGCCAGCAGCCCCGCCCGGGACAGGGGCCACGAGCAGTACTTC. Translating it yields CASSPARDRGHEQYF.

This chain connects TRBV27 to TRBJ1-1; D gene unclear. The CDR3 extends over 14 amino acids. Between the trimmed V and J ends, which lost 3 bases and 3 bases, there was a span of 11 bases. Per germline, CDR1 MNHEY and CDR2 SMNVEV (reference sequence). This chain's CDR3 is CASSFVFPDTEAFF. The CDR3 DNA is TGTGCCAGCAGTTTTGTGTTCCCGGACACTGAAGCTTTCTTT.

This sequence joins TRBV9 and TRBJ2-2, with 8 bases fitting TRBD1. The V gene end was trimmed by 4 bases and the J gene end by 4 bases; junction bases not matched to a gene: 9. Germline lookup yields CDR1 SGDLS and CDR2 YYNGEE. The CDR3 runs 16 residues. The CDR3 region has the DNA TGTGCCAGCAGCTTTGGACAGGGAGGTTTCACCGGGGAGCTGTTTTTT. Protein: CASSFGQGGFTGELFF.

Regarding this clone: This specimen includes other DNA sequences encoding the same CDR3. This chain uses TRBV4-3 with TRBJ2-2, with D possibly TRBD2 on 5 matching bases. Trimming removed 0 bases from V and 1 base from J, with 12 bases in between. Germline V gene sequence: CDR1 LGHNA, CDR2 YSLEER. The CDR3 is made up of 17 amino acids. The CDR3 here is CASSQDVLAGNTGELFF. The CDR3 DNA is TGCGCCAGCAGCCAAGATGTACTGGCGGGGAACACCGGGGAGCTGTTTTTT.

This clone was seen only a few times. The genes are TRBV5-1 and TRBJ2-3, with 15 bases lining up with TRBD2. This CDR3 comprises 19 residues. Germline V gene lookup returns CDR1 SGHRS and CDR2 YFSETQ. After removal of 0 bases from V and 4 bases from J, the junction contained 9 bases not matched to a gene. DNA for the CDR3: TGCGCCAGCAGCTTGGCGGGGAGGACTAGCGGGAGGGTACCAGATACGCAGTATTTT. Protein product: CASSLAGRTSGRVPDTQYF.

J is TRBJ1-2 and V is TRBV27; no clear D gene. V shed 7 bases and J shed 5 bases, with 14 bases lying between them. The CDR3 loop spans 13 amino acids. The V gene's germline CDR1 is MNHEY and CDR2 SMNVEV (reference sequence). This chain's CDR3 is CASKAGGLYGYTF. The DNA of the CDR3 is TGTGCCAGCAAAGCCGGAGGACTTTATGGCTACACCTTC.

The V gene is TRBV14, the J gene TRBJ1-1, with D unclear. V lost 0 bases and J 6 bases, leaving 11 bases between the germline ends. CDR1 is SGHDN, CDR2 FVKESK, per germline. The CDR3 runs 14 residues. The DNA for the CDR3 is TGTGCCAGCAGCCAAGATGGAGTGGCCCCTGAAGCTTTCTTT. Translation gives CASSQDGVAPEAFF.

Only a few counts were recorded for this clone. The chain couples TRBV7-9 to TRBJ2-1, with 7 bases identical to TRBD2. The CDR3 consists of 14 residues. CDR1 is SEHNR, CDR2 FQNEAQ, per germline (reference sequence). With V trimmed by 5 bases and J by 5 bases, 6 bases remained unmatched. CDR3 loop: CASSPRDYHNEQFF. CDR3 coding DNA: TGTGCCAGCAGCCCTAGGGACTACCACAATGAGCAGTTCTTC.

The chain joins TRBV10-1 to TRBJ2-7, with 7 bases fitting TRBD2. V gave up 4 bases and J gave up 6 bases; unmatched junction bases: 3. CDR3 length: 12 amino acids. CDR1 WNHNN and CDR2 SYGVQD come from the germline V gene (reference sequence). The CDR3 nucleotides read TGCGCCAGCAGTGTTGGCGGGGGCGAGCAGTACTTC. The encoded protein is CASSVGGGEQYF.

The chain is built from TRBV5-8 and TRBJ2-7; no clear D. The CDR3 is made up of 13 amino acids. Between the trimmed V and J ends, which lost 4 bases and 0 bases, there was a span of 8 bases. From germline, CDR1 is SGHTS and CDR2 YDEGEE. The DNA of the CDR3 is TGTGCCAGCAGCGAGTCCGGCTCCTACGAGCAGTACTTC. Translated, it gives CASSESGSYEQYF.

The chain couples TRBV5-1 to TRBJ2-5; 9 bases align to TRBD2. Per germline, CDR1 SGHRS and CDR2 YFSETQ. The CDR3 loop spans 15 amino acids. The V segment lost 4 bases and the J segment 5 bases; nucleotides outside the gene matches: 9. The CDR3 coding sequence is TGCGCCAGCAGCCCCGGCGGGAGGGCCGGGGAGACCCAGTACTTC. As protein: CASSPGGRAGETQYF.

This clone showed up just a few times. V is TRBV6-7 and J is TRBJ2-7; D might be TRBD2 (5 bases). TRBV6-7 is given ORF status, its function remaining uncertain. The CDR3 has 12 amino acids. V dropped 8 bases and J dropped 4 bases, with 12 bases sitting between them. CDR3 loop: CASSGGWYEQYF. The CDR3 DNA reads as TGTGCCAGCTCCGGCGGGTGGTACGAGCAGTACTTC.

The rearrangement joins TRBV7-9 to TRBJ1-1; TRBD1 matches 8 bases. V trimming: 5 bases; J trimming: 5 bases; junction bases outside the gene matches: 4. Germline CDR1 and CDR2: SEHNR and FQNEAQ (reference sequence). This CDR3 comprises 13 residues. CDR3: CASSATGGTEAFF. The CDR3 nucleotides read TGTGCCAGCAGCGCCACAGGGGGGACTGAAGCTTTCTTT.